Below, 30 T cell receptor beta chains from the same sample are listed, as sequenced in a study of technical replicates of blood from four donors. Clones were sequenced by immunoSEQ multiplex PCR, and TCRdb holds only the in-frame ones, with some missing. The sample contains over 50,000 clones, roughly 86% of which appear only once. The sample taken for sequencing was PBMCs. The receptors originated from a human donor in good health. Some clones in this sample may be carry-over from other donors' samples.

The V call is TRBV7-2, the J call TRBJ2-7; D remains unclear. The CDR3 runs to 12 residues. Trimming shortened V by 3 bases and J by 4 bases, and 7 bases separated the two germline ends. Germline V gene sequence: CDR1 SGHTA, CDR2 FQGNSA. The CDR3 DNA sequence: TGTGCCAGCAGCTTTCTAGAATACGAGCAGTACTTC. Amino acid sequence: CASSFLEYEQYF.

The J gene is TRBJ1-1, the V gene TRBV9; tentative D call: TRBD1 (5 bases). This CDR3 has 13 amino acids. CDR1 is SGDLS, CDR2 YYNGEE, per germline. The V end lost 0 bases, the J end lost 8 bases, and 11 bases lay between the germline ends. In DNA, the CDR3 is TGTGCCAGCAGCGTAGACGTCAACAGGGAAGCTTTCTTT. Translating it yields CASSVDVNREAFF.

The chain links TRBV30 to TRBJ2-4; D unclear. Germline values: CDR1 GTSNPN, CDR2 SVGIG (reference sequence). This CDR3 spans 11 amino acids. V was shortened by 3 bases and J by 5 bases, with 5 bases between the two germline ends. CDR3 in amino acids: CAWSGENIQYF. The DNA for the CDR3 is TGTGCCTGGAGCGGTGAAAACATTCAGTACTTC.

This rearrangement joins TRBV29-1 to TRBJ2-1; 8 positions agree with TRBD2. The CDR3 is 13 residues long. The V gene end was trimmed by 5 bases and the J gene end by 5 bases; junction bases not matched to a gene: 5. Germline CDR1 SQVTM, CDR2 ANQGSEA. In nucleotides, the CDR3 is TGCAGCGTTCAACTAGCGGCCCACAATGAGCAGTTCTTC. This encodes CSVQLAAHNEQFF.

J is TRBJ1-2 and V is TRBV29-1, with a weak D call TRBD1 (5 bases). The ends were cut back, 6 bases at V and 0 bases at J, with 14 bases in the middle. The CDR3 runs to 14 residues. Germline lookup yields CDR1 SQVTM and CDR2 ANQGSEA. The CDR3 spells CSVATGDPNYGYTF. The CDR3 DNA follows: TGCAGCGTCGCCACAGGAGATCCTAACTATGGCTACACCTTC.

The J gene is TRBJ2-7, the V gene TRBV7-9; 7 bases align to TRBD2. CDR1 SEHNR and CDR2 FQNEAQ come from the germline V gene (reference sequence). Trimming cost V 6 bases and J 2 bases; bases outside gene matches: 10. The CDR3 consists of 15 residues. This CDR3 is CASRTSGGGPYEQYF. CDR3 nucleotide sequence: TGTGCCAGCAGAACCTCTGGGGGAGGGCCCTACGAGCAGTACTTC. The variable domain in full, with the rest retrieved from reference TRBV7-9 and TRBJ2-7, is DTGVSQNPRHKITKRGQNVTFRCDPISEHNRLYWYRQTLGQGPEFLTYFQNEAQLEKSRLLSDRFSAERPKGSFSTLEIQRTEQGDSAMYLCASRTSGGGPYEQYFGPGTRLTVT.

The V call is TRBV6-5, the J call TRBJ2-1; tentative D call: TRBD2 (7 bases). CDR3 length: 15 amino acids. The germline V gene encodes CDR1 MNHEY and CDR2 SVGAGI. Trimming cost V 2 bases and J 4 bases, with 12 bases left between them. CDR3 coding DNA: TGTGCCAGCAGTTACGGGGGGGGACATTACAATGAGCAGTTCTTC. This encodes CASSYGGGHYNEQFF.

This sequence joins TRBV7-2 and TRBJ2-7, with 7 bases identical to TRBD2. The CDR3 extends over 15 amino acids. CDR1 is SGHTA, CDR2 FQGNSA, per germline. With 0 bases clipped from V and 4 bases from J, the junction kept 6 bases outside the gene matches. The CDR3 DNA sequence: TGTGCCAGCAGCTTAGCTGCCAGCGGGACGTACGAGCAGTACTTC. Translation gives CASSLAASGTYEQYF.

Written as DNA, the CDR3 is TGTGCCAGCAGCTTATCCCTAGCCAATGAGCAGTTCTTC. Translation: CASSLSLANEQFF. The rearrangement joins TRBV7-3 to TRBJ2-1; weak D call: TRBD2 (5 bases). In germline, CDR1 is SGHTA, CDR2 FQGTGA. This CDR3 has 13 residues. V was shortened by 2 bases and J by 6 bases, with 8 bases between the two germline ends.

This clone appeared a single time. The gene calls are TRBV30 and TRBJ1-2, with 7 bases aligning to TRBD1. CDR1 and CDR2 (germline): GTSNPN, SVGIG (reference sequence). Unmatched junction bases numbered 1, after V lost 4 bases and J lost 5 bases. The CDR3 covers 11 residues. DNA of the CDR3: TGTGCCTGGACAGGGGGTTATGGCTACACCTTC. Translation: CAWTGGYGYTF. The variable domain in full, with the rest retrieved from reference TRBV30 and TRBJ1-2, is SQTIHQWPATLVQPVGSPLSLECTVEGTSNPNLYWYRQAAGRGLQLLFYSVGIGQISSEVPQNLSASRPQDRQFILSSKKLLLSDSGFYLCAWTGGYGYTFGSGTRLTVV.

This chain uses TRBV29-1 with TRBJ2-1; 11 nucleotides align to TRBD1. CDR3 length equals 14 residues. The germline gives CDR1 SQVTM, CDR2 ANQGSEA. V shed 7 bases, J shed 6 bases, and the junction held 8 bases outside the gene matches. CDR3 amino acids: CSADRDRGVNEQFF. Written as DNA, the CDR3 is TGCAGCGCTGACCGGGACAGGGGGGTCAATGAGCAGTTCTTC.

This chain links TRBV5-4 with TRBJ1-2; a weak D match, TRBD1 (6 bases). The length of the CDR3 is 15 residues. CDR1 and CDR2 from the germline V gene are SGHNT and YYREEE (reference sequence). V was clipped by 4 bases and J by 2 bases, with 15 bases between them. In DNA form, the CDR3 reads TGTGCCAGCAGCCTCACGTCAGGGGCCAACTATGGCTACACCTTC. Amino acids: CASSLTSGANYGYTF.

The chain is built from TRBV6-1 and TRBJ2-3, with TRBD1 as a possible D gene (6 bases). V dropped 8 bases and J dropped 1 base, with 13 bases sitting between them. The CDR3 extends over 14 amino acids. Germline CDR1 is MNHNS and CDR2 is SASEGT. The CDR3 spells CASETGWGTDTQYF. Written as DNA, the CDR3 is TGTGCCAGCGAGACAGGTTGGGGCACAGATACGCAGTATTTT.

The chain is built from TRBV6-5 and TRBJ1-2; no clear D gene. Trimming shortened V by 4 bases and J by 4 bases, and 16 bases separated the two germline ends. The CDR3 has 15 residues. The germline V gene has CDR1 MNHEY and CDR2 SVGAGI. The CDR3 sequence: CASSSTTGFGYGYTF. In DNA, the CDR3 is TGTGCCAGCAGTTCCACCACGGGGTTCGGCTATGGCTACACCTTC.

The J gene is TRBJ2-1, the V gene TRBV19, with 10 bases that match TRBD2. V lost 5 bases and J lost 4; bases outside the gene matches: 5. From germline, CDR1 is LNHDA and CDR2 SQIVND (reference sequence). The CDR3 runs 15 residues. The CDR3 region is CASSAGLADYNEQFF. The CDR3 coding sequence is TGTGCCAGTAGTGCCGGACTAGCGGATTACAATGAGCAGTTCTTC.

The V call is TRBV6-1, the J call TRBJ2-7; D gene ambiguous. Germline CDR1 reads MNHNS; CDR2 reads SASEGT. The CDR3 is made up of 14 amino acids. V gave up 2 bases and J gave up 0 bases, with 8 bases separating them. The CDR3 DNA is TGTGCCAGCAGTGAAACTGAGAGCTCCTACGAGCAGTACTTC. Translated: CASSETESSYEQYF.

The chain carries TRBV5-4 and TRBJ2-1, with 13 bases that match TRBD2. The ends lost 6 bases at V and 1 base at J; junction bases unmatched: 4. The CDR3 runs 16 residues. Germline V gene lookup returns CDR1 SGHNT and CDR2 YYREEE (reference sequence). The CDR3, as DNA: TGTGCCAGCAAACTAGCGGGGGGGCTTTCCTACAATGAGCAGTTCTTC. This codes for CASKLAGGLSYNEQFF.

The chain uses TRBV6-6 and TRBJ2-7; TRBD1 aligns across 10 bases. CDR3 length: 13 residues. Germline trimming cut 6 bases from V and 4 bases from J; bases unmatched to any gene: 3. In germline, CDR1 is MNHNY, CDR2 SVGAGI (reference sequence). CDR3 residues: CASRGQGGYEQYF. Written as DNA, the CDR3 is TGTGCCAGCAGAGGACAGGGGGGGTACGAGCAGTACTTC.

The chain carries TRBV15 and TRBJ2-5; D ambiguous. Between the trimmed V and J ends, which lost 5 bases and 4 bases, there was a span of 11 bases. CDR1 is LNHNV and CDR2 is YYDKDF in the germline V gene (reference sequence). This CDR3 spans 13 amino acids. CDR3: CATSFGLVETQYF. CDR3 bases: TGTGCCACCAGCTTCGGTCTCGTAGAGACCCAGTACTTC.

The V and J genes are TRBV27 and TRBJ1-6, with 7 bases that match TRBD1. The V and J ends lost 0 bases and 10 bases, in that order; junction bases with no gene match: 9. In germline, CDR1 is MNHEY, CDR2 SMNVEV (reference sequence). CDR3 length equals 16 residues. CDR3 loop: CASSLSSTGFFSPLHF. The CDR3 DNA reads as TGTGCCAGCAGTTTATCCTCGACAGGGTTTTTCTCACCCCTCCACTTT.

The genes are TRBV7-6 and TRBJ2-7; 9 positions agree with TRBD1. V lost 7 bases, J lost 6 bases, and 19 bases stayed unmatched. CDR1 is SGHVS and CDR2 is FNYEAQ in the germline V gene. There are 17 residues in the CDR3. The CDR3 sequence: CASTLLAGNRGLFEQYF. In DNA form, the CDR3 reads TGTGCCAGCACCCTACTGGCGGGGAACAGGGGGCTGTTCGAGCAGTACTTC.

This chain connects TRBV28 to TRBJ2-2, with 8 bases identical to TRBD2. Germline V gene sequence: CDR1 MDHEN, CDR2 SYDVKM. The V segment lost 7 bases and the J segment 0 bases; nucleotides outside the gene matches: 7. This CDR3 is 16 amino acids long. The CDR3 nucleotides are TGTGCCAGCACCTACCCGGGACTAGCGAACACCGGGGAGCTGTTTTTT. This codes for CASTYPGLANTGELFF.

The chain is built from TRBV4-3 and TRBJ1-4; possibly TRBD1 for D (5 bases). Germline loops: CDR1 LGHNA, CDR2 YSLEER. This CDR3 contains 14 residues. Trimming stripped 3 bases from V and 7 bases from J, with 12 bases between. The DNA of the CDR3 is TGCGCCAGCAGCCAGGCAGGGAGGGGTGAAAAACTGTTTTTT. Its translation: CASSQAGRGEKLFF.

The V gene is TRBV7-2, the J gene TRBJ2-5; possible D gene TRBD1, 6 bases. The CDR3 loop spans 15 amino acids. V was pared by 2 bases and J by 5 bases, with 15 bases between. Germline loops: CDR1 SGHTA, CDR2 FQGNSA. The CDR3, as DNA: TGTGCCAGCAGCTTAACGACAGGTCGATGGGAGACCCAGTACTTC. Translated: CASSLTTGRWETQYF.

This chain uses TRBV10-2 with TRBJ2-7, with D possibly being TRBD2 (5 bases). The V and J ends lost 10 bases and 3 bases respectively, with 10 bases between them. Germline V gene lookup returns CDR1 WSHSY and CDR2 SAAADI. The CDR3 has 11 residues. The CDR3 loop reads CATTGSYEQYF. DNA for the CDR3: TGCGCCACCACGGGGAGCTACGAGCAGTACTTC.

The chain joins TRBV4-3 to TRBJ2-7, with 8 bases matching TRBD1. This CDR3 contains 14 residues. Per the germline V gene, CDR1 is LGHNA and CDR2 is YSLEER. Trimming took 5 bases from V and 2 from J; bases not matched to a gene: 5. CDR3 in amino acids: CASSIQQGAYEQYF. CDR3 nucleotides: TGCGCCAGCAGCATACAACAGGGGGCCTACGAGCAGTACTTC.

This clone was detected once. The V and J genes are TRBV5-1 and TRBJ2-7; tentative D call: TRBD1 (6 bases). V was trimmed by 0 bases and J by 0 bases, leaving 13 bases between them. The CDR3 loop spans 16 amino acids. From germline, CDR1 is SGHRS and CDR2 YFSETQ. CDR3 nucleotides: TGCGCCAGCAGCTTGGCCTACGGACAGCTCTCCTACGAGCAGTACTTC. Translation: CASSLAYGQLSYEQYF. The entire variable domain, with the rest obtained from reference TRBV5-1 and TRBJ2-7, is as follows: KAGVTQTPRYLIKTRGQQVTLSCSPISGHRSVSWYQQTPGQGLQFLFEYFSETQRNKGNFPGRFSGRQFSNSRSEMNVSTLELGDSALYLCASSLAYGQLSYEQYFGPGTRLTVT.

The CDR3 DNA reads as TGCGCCAGCAGCTTGGCCCCGGGCATTCAGTACTTC. As protein: CASSLAPGIQYF. The chain employs TRBV5-1 and TRBJ2-4; D unclear. The ends were cut back, 0 bases at V and 9 bases at J, with 7 bases in the middle. Germline loops: CDR1 SGHRS, CDR2 YFSETQ. This CDR3 is built from 12 residues.

The chain joins TRBV5-1 to TRBJ2-1, with TRBD2 identical over 10 bases. The V gene's germline CDR1 is SGHRS and CDR2 YFSETQ. The CDR3 totals 13 residues. Trimming removed 4 bases from V and 7 bases from J; junction bases left unmatched: 2. CDR3 nucleotide sequence: TGCGCCAGCAGCACTAGCGGGACTAATGAGCAGTTCTTC. It translates to CASSTSGTNEQFF.

This clone was seen only a few times. CDR3 in amino acids: CASSMTGDNSPLHF. In DNA form, the CDR3 reads TGTGCCAGCAGCATGACAGGGGACAATTCACCCCTCCACTTT. The chain recombines TRBV7-9 with TRBJ1-6; 8 bases match TRBD1. Germline values: CDR1 SEHNR, CDR2 FQNEAQ (reference sequence). J lost 7 bases, V lost 5 bases, and 4 bases had no gene match. The CDR3 totals 14 residues.